Listed below are T cell receptor beta chains from one sample, sequenced in a study of blood T cell repertoires in COVID-19. Generated by immunoSEQ multiplex PCR, the TCRdb table keeps only in-frame clones and is missing some. The table includes tens of thousands of clones, more than 75% detected once. Sequenced input: peripheral blood. The receptors derive from a human donor in a cohort sampled during active COVID-19. Both conserved end residues are part of each CDR3. The D gene is left open where the match is weak. Expanded clones are given a class, and other clones once, few, many or no size at all.

cdr3_length clone_size j_call v_call d_call cdr3_aa cdr3_nt
13 NA TRBJ1-4 TRBV7-8 TRBD1 CASSRQGGEKLFF TGTGCCAGCAGCCGACAGGGGGGTGAAAAACTGTTTTTT
17 NA TRBJ1-4 TRBV1 NA CTSSFSTGGPTNEKLFF TGCACCAGCAGCTTTAGTACAGGGGGCCCAACTAATGAAAAACTGTTTTTT
17 NA TRBJ2-5 TRBV6-2/TRBV6-3 TRBD2 CASSSPLAGLKPETQYF TGTGCCAGCAGCTCTCCACTAGCGGGCTTAAAGCCGGAGACCCAGTACTTC
14 NA TRBJ2-3 TRBV28 NA CASTRDTTRGTQYF TGTGCCAGCACAAGGGACACAACGAGGGGTACGCAGTATTTT
15 NA TRBJ2-7 TRBV3-1/TRBV3-2 TRBD1 CASRRNTGQSYEQYF TGTGCCAGCAGACGTAACACGGGACAGTCCTACGAGCAGTACTTC
14 NA TRBJ2-5 TRBV5-4 TRBD1 CASSRNRGGETQYF TGTGCCAGCAGCCGAAACAGGGGTGGCGAGACCCAGTACTTC
15 NA TRBJ1-2 TRBV19 TRBD1 CASSRTGGPNYGYTF TGTGCCAGTAGCAGGACAGGGGGCCCTAACTATGGCTACACCTTC
13 NA TRBJ2-2 TRBV28 NA CASRFTNTGELFF TGTGCCAGCAGATTTACGAACACCGGGGAGCTGTTTTTT
15 NA TRBJ2-2 TRBV7-3 NA CATTEGGVDTGELFF TGTGCCACCACCGAAGGAGGGGTCGACACCGGGGAGCTGTTTTTT
15 NA TRBJ1-3 TRBV7-9 NA CASSWTVGSGNTIYF TGTGCCAGCAGCTGGACAGTGGGCTCTGGAAACACCATATATTTT
14 NA TRBJ1-1 TRBV27 NA CASSPLQGNTEAFF TGTGCCAGCAGTCCCTTACAGGGGAACACTGAAGCTTTCTTT
16 NA TRBJ2-1 TRBV4-1 TRBD2 CASSLLTSVKYNEQFF TGCGCCAGCAGCCTCCTGACTAGCGTAAAGTACAATGAGCAGTTCTTC
14 NA TRBJ1-1 TRBV14 NA CASSHFALNTEAFF TGTGCCAGCAGTCATTTCGCGTTGAACACTGAAGCTTTCTTT
14 NA TRBJ2-3 TRBV5-1 NA CASRGTLSTDTQYF TGCGCCAGCCGCGGGACTCTTAGCACAGATACGCAGTATTTT
15 NA TRBJ2-6 TRBV27 TRBD1 CASSPGQVGANVLTF TGTGCCAGCAGCCCCGGACAGGTTGGGGCCAACGTCCTGACTTTC
15 few TRBJ2-1 TRBV24-1 TRBD2 CATSRLSAGGNEQFF TGTGCCACCAGTCGCTTATCAGCGGGAGGTAATGAGCAGTTCTTC
16 NA TRBJ2-2 TRBV29-1 TRBD1 CSVGGTGGFSPGELFF TGCAGCGTTGGTGGGACAGGGGGTTTCTCTCCCGGGGAGCTGTTTTTT
16 NA TRBJ2-3 TRBV5-1 NA CASSFKAESSTDTQYF TGCGCCAGCAGCTTTAAAGCGGAATCTAGCACAGATACGCAGTATTTT
14 NA TRBJ2-5 TRBV7-2 NA CASSSGQFQETQYF TGTGCCAGCAGCTCAGGACAGTTCCAAGAGACCCAGTACTTC
15 NA TRBJ1-4 TRBV6-5 TRBD1 CASNKQGTGNEKLFF TGTGCCAGCAATAAACAGGGGACGGGTAATGAAAAACTGTTTTTT
13 NA TRBJ2-7 TRBV7-2 NA CASSLSGIYEQYF TGTGCCAGCAGCTTAAGTGGCATCTACGAGCAGTACTTC
13 NA TRBJ1-2 TRBV2 TRBD1 CASSPTGSYGYTF TGTGCCAGCAGCCCGACAGGGTCCTATGGCTACACCTTC
14 NA TRBJ1-5 TRBV7-2 NA CASSLGPAGQPQHF TGTGCCAGCAGCTTAGGTCCCGCGGGGCAGCCCCAGCATTTT
14 NA TRBJ2-3 TRBV24-1 TRBD1 CATRQGASGDTQYF TGTGCCACCAGACAGGGGGCTTCGGGGGATACGCAGTATTTT
13 NA TRBJ2-7 TRBV7-9 NA CASSLYGAYEQYF TGTGCCAGCAGCTTATACGGGGCCTACGAGCAGTACTTC
17 NA TRBJ2-7 TRBV6-6 NA CASSPRGNGEVRDEQYF TGTGCCAGCAGTCCCCGAGGAAACGGGGAGGTGCGGGACGAGCAGTACTTC
16 NA TRBJ2-2 TRBV29-1 TRBD2 CSVRAGGPRVTGELFF TGCAGCGTTCGGGCGGGAGGGCCAAGGGTGACCGGGGAGCTGTTTTTT
14 NA TRBJ1-1 TRBV28 TRBD1 CASSPRTGATEAFF TGTGCCAGCAGCCCTCGGACAGGGGCGACTGAAGCTTTCTTT
16 NA TRBJ2-2 TRBV5-6 NA CASSLWGRGNTGELFF TGTGCCAGCAGCTTGTGGGGGCGCGGCAACACCGGGGAGCTGTTTTTT
15 NA TRBJ1-3 TRBV7-2 TRBD1 CASSLVGGEGNTIYF TGTGCCAGCAGCTTAGTAGGGGGCGAGGGAAACACCATATATTTT
17 NA TRBJ2-7 TRBV3-1/TRBV3-2 TRBD2 CASSPEVGLAGNYEQYF TGTGCCAGCAGCCCCGAGGTGGGTCTAGCGGGAAACTACGAGCAGTACTTC
16 NA TRBJ2-5 TRBV2 NA CASKVILGGGQETQYF TGTGCCAGCAAAGTCATCCTTGGGGGAGGTCAAGAGACCCAGTACTTC
15 once TRBJ1-2 TRBV28 TRBD1 CASSSRPQGVGGYTF TGTGCCAGCAGTTCCCGCCCTCAGGGGGTAGGTGGCTACACCTTC
16 NA TRBJ2-1 TRBV4-2 TRBD1 CASSQSDRVTYNEQFF TGTGCCAGCAGCCAATCCGACAGGGTAACCTACAATGAGCAGTTCTTC
14 NA TRBJ1-5 TRBV27 NA CASSPRTGNQPQHF TGTGCCAGCAGTCCCCGGACAGGCAATCAGCCCCAGCATTTT
14 NA TRBJ2-5 TRBV5-1 NA CASRLGNSGETQYF TGCGCCAGCAGGTTGGGGAATTCAGGAGAGACCCAGTACTTC
13 NA TRBJ1-6 TRBV28 NA CASSLSGFRPLHF TGTGCCAGCAGTTTATCGGGGTTCCGACCCCTCCACTTT
15 NA TRBJ1-5 TRBV6-5 NA CASSSGQPWEQPQHF TGTGCCAGCAGCTCCGGACAGCCCTGGGAACAGCCCCAGCATTTT
13 NA TRBJ2-2 TRBV6-6 TRBD2 CASRGGSSGELFF TGTGCCAGCAGGGGGGGGTCCTCCGGGGAGCTGTTTTTT
11 NA TRBJ2-2 TRBV7-9 NA CASRWRSGLFF TGTGCCAGCAGATGGCGGTCCGGGCTGTTTTTT
14 few TRBJ2-7 TRBV4-2 NA CASSLRLTTYEQYF TGTGCCAGCAGCCTTCGTCTGACAACCTACGAGCAGTACTTC
15 NA TRBJ1-2 TRBV28 NA CASRDAGTLNYGYTF TGTGCCAGCAGGGACGCCGGGACACTTAACTATGGCTACACCTTC
12 NA TRBJ2-3 TRBV7-6 NA CASSFEGGTQYF TGTGCCAGCAGTTTCGAGGGTGGTACGCAGTATTTT
11 NA TRBJ1-2 TRBV19 NA CASSGHYGYTF TGTGCCAGTAGTGGGCACTATGGCTACACCTTC
17 NA TRBJ2-2 TRBV9 TRBD2 CASSLRGTSGRNGELFF TGTGCCAGCAGCCTCAGGGGAACTAGCGGGAGGAACGGGGAGCTGTTTTTT
15 NA TRBJ2-7 TRBV3-1/TRBV3-2 TRBD2 CASSQARTSSYEQYF TGTGCCAGCAGCCAAGCCCGGACTAGCTCCTACGAGCAGTACTTC
16 NA TRBJ2-6 TRBV7-3 NA CASSPETGTGANVLTF TGTGCCAGCAGCCCCGAAACCGGGACTGGGGCCAACGTCCTGACTTTC
13 NA TRBJ2-7 TRBV11-3 NA CASSSQGPYEQYF TGTGCCAGCAGCTCCCAGGGGCCTTACGAGCAGTACTTC
12 once TRBJ2-5 TRBV2 NA CASSLRGETQYF TGTGCCAGCAGCCTAAGGGGGGAGACCCAGTACTTC
12 NA TRBJ1-2 TRBV4-1 NA CASSPGSYGYTF TGCGCCAGCAGCCCAGGATCTTATGGCTACACCTTC